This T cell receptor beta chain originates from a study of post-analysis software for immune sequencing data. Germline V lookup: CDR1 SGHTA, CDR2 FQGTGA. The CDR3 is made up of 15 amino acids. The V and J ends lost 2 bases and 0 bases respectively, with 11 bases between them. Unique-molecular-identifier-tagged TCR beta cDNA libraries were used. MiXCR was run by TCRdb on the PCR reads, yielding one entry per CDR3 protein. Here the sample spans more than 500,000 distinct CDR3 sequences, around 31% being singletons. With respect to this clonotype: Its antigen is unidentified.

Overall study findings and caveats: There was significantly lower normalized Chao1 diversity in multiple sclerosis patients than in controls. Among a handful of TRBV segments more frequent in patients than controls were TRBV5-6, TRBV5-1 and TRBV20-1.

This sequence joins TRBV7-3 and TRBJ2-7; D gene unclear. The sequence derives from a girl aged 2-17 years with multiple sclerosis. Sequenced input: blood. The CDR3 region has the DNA TGTGCCAGCAGCTTATTGGACGGGCCCTCCTACGAGCAGTACTTC. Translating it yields CASSLLDGPSYEQYF.